These T cell receptor beta chains were read from a single sample in a study of T-cell memory formation after mild COVID-19. TCRdb reanalysed the 5' RACE reads using MiXCR and keeps one entry per CDR3 protein. The sample contains approximately 350,000 distinct CDR3 sequences, over 13% of which appear only once. The specimen sequenced was PBMCs or a T cell subset sorted from them (not recorded which). The origin of the receptors is a man between 18 and 35 years old who had mild COVID-19 (a few samples of this study predate the infection). Cell type and time point are not known. Both conserved end residues are part of each CDR3. The D gene is left open where the match is weak. Expanded clones are given a class, and other clones once, few, many or no size at all.

.	TRBV4-1	TRBJ1-1	.	TGCGCCAGCAGCCAAGTCGGGGGTCGGAGGAACACTGAAGCTTTCTTT	CASSQVGGRRNTEAFF
.	TRBV5-1	TRBJ1-5	many	TGCGCCAGCAGCTTGTTTGGAGGCCTGGGGGAGCCCCAGCATTTT	CASSLFGGLGEPQHF
.	TRBV12-3/TRBV12-4	TRBJ2-1	.	TGTGCCAGCAGTTCTTCCCTAGCGGACAGATACAATGAGCAGTTCTTC	CASSSSLADRYNEQFF
TRBD2	TRBV6-4	TRBJ2-3	few	TGTGCCAGCAGTGCCACTAGCGGGGGGGCCTTAGATACGCAGTATTTT	CASSATSGGALDTQYF
TRBD1	TRBV4-1	TRBJ1-2	.	TGCGCCAGCAGCCAAGCGGACAGGGCCGACGGCTACACCTTC	CASSQADRADGYTF
.	TRBV12-3/TRBV12-4	TRBJ1-6	.	TGTGCCAGCAGTTACCGGTTGCGGGGACTTTATAATTCACCCCTCCACTTT	CASSYRLRGLYNSPLHF
TRBD1	TRBV9	TRBJ1-2	.	TGTGCCAGCAGCGCCTCGACAGGGAGTAATGGCTACACCTTC	CASSASTGSNGYTF
.	TRBV5-1	TRBJ1-2	few	TGCGCCAGCAGCCTGACACAGGGACTCTATGGCTACACCTTC	CASSLTQGLYGYTF
.	TRBV5-1	TRBJ1-2	.	TGCGCCAGCAGCCCTACCCTGCAAGTCCACAACTATGGCTACACCTTC	CASSPTLQVHNYGYTF
.	TRBV7-9	TRBJ1-1	.	TGTGCCAGTTTGAGGGGGGACACTGAAGCTTTCTTT	CASLRGDTEAFF
TRBD2	TRBV11-2	TRBJ2-5	few	TGTGCCAGCAGCGAGGGACTAGCGGGGACTCAAGAGACCCAGTACTTC	CASSEGLAGTQETQYF
.	TRBV20-1	TRBJ2-4	.	TGCAGTGCTAGAGGCGATCTAGCCAAAAGCATTCAGTACTTC	CSARGDLAKSIQYF
.	TRBV24-1	TRBJ1-2	.	TGTGCCACCAGTGATTCAAGCAGGGATGGCTACACCTTC	CATSDSSRDGYTF
.	TRBV20-1	TRBJ2-2	.	TGCAGTGCTAGGACACTGACCGGGGAGCTGTTTTTT	CSARTLTGELFF
TRBD2	TRBV6-2/TRBV6-3	TRBJ2-2	.	TGTGCCAGCAGTGCCATACTAGCGGGGTTCGCGAACACCGGGGAGCTGTTTTTT	CASSAILAGFANTGELFF
.	TRBV6-1	TRBJ2-6	.	TGTGCCAGCAGTGCTGGGCCCTCTGGGGCCAACGTCCTGACTTTC	CASSAGPSGANVLTF
.	TRBV24-1	TRBJ1-5	.	TGTGCCACCAGTGACGGTGGGATCAGGGGTTTTAATCAGCCCCAGCATTTT	CATSDGGIRGFNQPQHF
TRBD1	TRBV5-1	TRBJ2-1	.	TGCGCCAGCAGCCGTGAACAGGGGGCCGCGAGAGGATACAATGAGCAGTTCTTC	CASSREQGAARGYNEQFF
TRBD1	TRBV20-1	TRBJ1-6	.	TGCAGTGCTAGAGAGTTGACAGGGCAGTATTGGCCCCTCCACTTT	CSARELTGQYWPLHF
.	TRBV7-2	TRBJ2-2	.	TGTGCCAGCAGCTTAAAACACATCGCGAACACCGGGGAGCTGTTTTTT	CASSLKHIANTGELFF
.	TRBV28	TRBJ2-3	few	TGTGCCAGCAGCCGGTTCAGGGGGGCCGGAGATACGCAGTATTTT	CASSRFRGAGDTQYF
TRBD2	TRBV7-9	TRBJ2-3	.	TGTGCCAGCAGCTCGGCTAGCGGGGGCACAGATACGCAGTATTTT	CASSSASGGTDTQYF
.	TRBV4-3	TRBJ1-2	.	TGCGCCAGCAGCCAAGCCATCGGCTATGGCTACACCTTC	CASSQAIGYGYTF
.	TRBV15	TRBJ1-1	few	TGTGCCACCAGCAGAGCCGAGGGCAGGGATCCTGAAGCTTTCTTT	CATSRAEGRDPEAFF
TRBD1	TRBV6-1	TRBJ2-3	many	TGTGCCAGCAGTGAAGCGTCCCGGGACAGGGGGCGAAGCACAGATACGCAGTATTTT	CASSEASRDRGRSTDTQYF
TRBD2	TRBV4-1	TRBJ2-1	many	TGCGCCAGCAGCGGGGGACTAGCGGGGGGTAACCCCTACAATGAGCAGTTCTTC	CASSGGLAGGNPYNEQFF
TRBD1	TRBV7-3	TRBJ2-7	.	TGTGCCAGCAGCTGGGCTATGGGACAGGGTTACGAGCAGTACTTC	CASSWAMGQGYEQYF
.	TRBV5-1	TRBJ2-5	many	TGCGCCAGCAGCTTGGGGAGACTATGGGAGACCCAGTACTTC	CASSLGRLWETQYF
.	TRBV5-1	TRBJ2-7	.	TGCGCCAGCAGCTTGGGCGCGCAGGCAGCCTACGAGCAGTACTTC	CASSLGAQAAYEQYF
.	TRBV5-1	TRBJ1-5	many	TGCGCCAGCAGCTTGGTTGCGGGGAGCAATCAGCCCCAGCATTTT	CASSLVAGSNQPQHF
.	TRBV6-1	TRBJ2-7	.	TGTGCCAGCACAGAGAGGGCAGTATCCTACCGCGAGCAGTACTTC	CASTERAVSYREQYF
TRBD1	TRBV29-1	TRBJ1-1	.	TGCAGCGCCGGACAGGGGATCGGAAACACTGAAGCTTTCTTT	CSAGQGIGNTEAFF
.	TRBV5-1	TRBJ1-5	few	TGCGCCAGCAGCCTCTCCCTCAATCAGCCCCAGCATTTT	CASSLSLNQPQHF
.	TRBV27	TRBJ2-1	few	TGTGCCAGCAGCCCACCCGGGGTCTTGGTCAATGAGCAGTTCTTC	CASSPPGVLVNEQFF
.	TRBV7-2	TRBJ2-7	few	TGTGCCAGCAGCCCCCCGCCAGTCGGTGGCTACGAGCAGTACTTC	CASSPPPVGGYEQYF
.	TRBV15	TRBJ2-6	.	TGTGCCACCAGCAGAAGGCCAGTTGGGGCCAACGTCCTGACTTTC	CATSRRPVGANVLTF
TRBD1	TRBV11-3	TRBJ1-1	.	TGTGCCAGCAGCCCCGGGACAGGGGGAGGTGGTGAAGCTTTCTTT	CASSPGTGGGGEAFF
.	TRBV2	TRBJ1-1	.	TGTGCCAGCAGGAGTATGAACACTGAAGCTTTCTTT	CASRSMNTEAFF
TRBD2	TRBV4-2	TRBJ2-1	few	TGTGCCAGCAGCCAGACGGGACTAGCGGTCTACAATGAGCAGTTCTTC	CASSQTGLAVYNEQFF
.	TRBV5-1	TRBJ1-1	few	TGCGCCAGCAGCTTGGAGAAGGTTTCCGGCACTGAAGCTTTCTTT	CASSLEKVSGTEAFF
TRBD2	TRBV5-1	TRBJ2-3	many	TGCGCCAGCAGCTTGGCAGTAGCGGGGGACACAGATACGCAGTATTTT	CASSLAVAGDTDTQYF
.	TRBV7-3	TRBJ2-2	few	TGTGCCAGCAGCTTGCTCTCACAGTCCGGGGGCACCGGGGAGCTGTTTTTT	CASSLLSQSGGTGELFF
TRBD1	TRBV7-2	TRBJ1-4	many	TGTGCCAGTCGAACAGGGGACGAAAAACTGTTTTTT	CASRTGDEKLFF
.	TRBV29-1	TRBJ1-1	.	TGCAGCGTTACCCAGGGGATGAACACTGAAGCTTTCTTT	CSVTQGMNTEAFF
TRBD2	TRBV6-2/TRBV6-3	TRBJ2-2	.	TGTGCCAGCGAAAGCCTTAGCGGGGGGAGAAGGACCGGGGAGCTGTTTTTT	CASESLSGGRRTGELFF
.	TRBV15	TRBJ2-5	few	TGTGCCACCAGCAGGGGAGGGACAGACCAAGAGACCCAGTACTTC	CATSRGGTDQETQYF
TRBD1	TRBV18	TRBJ2-1	many	TGTGCCAGCTCCTGGACAGGGGGCGATGACAATGAGCAGTTCTTC	CASSWTGGDDNEQFF
.	TRBV29-1	TRBJ1-2	.	TGCAGCGTTGAAAGAGGACAAGCCTATGGCTACACCTTC	CSVERGQAYGYTF
.	TRBV2	TRBJ2-2	many	TGTGCCAGCAGTGTCGAGGGCACCGGGGAGCTGTTTTTT	CASSVEGTGELFF
.	TRBV12-3/TRBV12-4	TRBJ2-2	few	TGTGCCAGCAGTTTCTGGCTGACCGGGGAGCTGTTTTTT	CASSFWLTGELFF
TRBD2	TRBV5-1	TRBJ2-5	.	TGCGCCAGCAGCTTGGCCGTCTTAGCGGGGCTCAAGGGAGAGACCCAGTACTTC	CASSLAVLAGLKGETQYF
.	TRBV5-1	TRBJ1-5	.	TGCGCCAGCAGCTTGTTGCCACGCAGTCAGCCCCAGCATTTT	CASSLLPRSQPQHF